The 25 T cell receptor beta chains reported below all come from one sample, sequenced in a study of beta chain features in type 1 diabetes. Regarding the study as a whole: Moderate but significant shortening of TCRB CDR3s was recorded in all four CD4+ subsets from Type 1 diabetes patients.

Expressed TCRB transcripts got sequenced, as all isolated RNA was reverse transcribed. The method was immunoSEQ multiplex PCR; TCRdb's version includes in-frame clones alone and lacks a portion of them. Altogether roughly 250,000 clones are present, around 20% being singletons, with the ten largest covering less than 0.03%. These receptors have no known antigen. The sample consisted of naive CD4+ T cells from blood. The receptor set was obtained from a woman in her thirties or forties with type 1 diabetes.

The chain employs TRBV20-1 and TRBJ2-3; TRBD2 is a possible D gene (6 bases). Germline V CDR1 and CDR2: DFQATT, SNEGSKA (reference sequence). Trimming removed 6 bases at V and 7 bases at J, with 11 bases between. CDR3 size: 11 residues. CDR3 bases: TGCAGTGCGGCTAGCGAGAATACGCAGTATTTT. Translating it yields CSAASENTQYF.

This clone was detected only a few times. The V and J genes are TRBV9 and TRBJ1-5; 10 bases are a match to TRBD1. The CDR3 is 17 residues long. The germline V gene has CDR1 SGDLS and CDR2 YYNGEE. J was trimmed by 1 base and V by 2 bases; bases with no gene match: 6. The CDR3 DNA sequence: TGTGCCAGCAGCGTCGGGACAGGGGTACCAAGCAATCAGCCCCAGCATTTT. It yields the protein CASSVGTGVPSNQPQHF. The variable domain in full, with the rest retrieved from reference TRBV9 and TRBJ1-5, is DSGVTQTPKHLITATGQRVTLRCSPRSGDLSVYWYQQSLDQGLQFLIQYYNGEERAKGNILERFSAQQFPDLHSELNLSSLELGDSALYFCASSVGTGVPSNQPQHFGDGTRLSIL.

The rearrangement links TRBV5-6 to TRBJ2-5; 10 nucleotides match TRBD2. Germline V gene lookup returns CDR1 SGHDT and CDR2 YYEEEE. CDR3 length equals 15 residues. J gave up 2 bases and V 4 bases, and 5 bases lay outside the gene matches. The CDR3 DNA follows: TGTGCCAGCAGCCAGACTAGCGGGTTACAAGAGACCCAGTACTTC. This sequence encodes CASSQTSGLQETQYF.

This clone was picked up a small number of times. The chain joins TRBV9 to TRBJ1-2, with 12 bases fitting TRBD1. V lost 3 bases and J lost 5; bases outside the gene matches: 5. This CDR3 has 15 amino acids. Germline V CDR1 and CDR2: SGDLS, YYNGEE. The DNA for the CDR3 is TGTGCCAGCAGCGCCCCGGGACAGGGGGCGTATGGCTACACCTTC. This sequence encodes CASSAPGQGAYGYTF.

CDR3 DNA sequence: TGTGCCAGCAGCCAGGCCGGCCGGACATACACCTTC. Translation gives CASSQAGRTYTF. The chain has TRBV14 and TRBJ1-2, with D maybe TRBD1 (5 bases). Trimming took 3 bases from V and 11 from J, leaving 13 bases between them. This CDR3 contains 12 residues. CDR1 and CDR2 from the germline V gene are SGHDN and FVKESK.

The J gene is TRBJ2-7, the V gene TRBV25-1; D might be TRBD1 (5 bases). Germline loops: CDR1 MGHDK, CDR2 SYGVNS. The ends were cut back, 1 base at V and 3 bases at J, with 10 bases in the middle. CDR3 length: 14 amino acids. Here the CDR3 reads CASSELTGGYEQYF. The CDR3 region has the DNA TGTGCCAGCAGTGAATTAACAGGCGGCTACGAGCAGTACTTC.

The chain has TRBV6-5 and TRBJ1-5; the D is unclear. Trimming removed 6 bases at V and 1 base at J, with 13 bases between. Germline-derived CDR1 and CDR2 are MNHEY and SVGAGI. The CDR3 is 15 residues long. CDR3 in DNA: TGTGCCAGCAGCACAGACCGAAGGAGCAATCAGCCCCAGCATTTT. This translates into CASSTDRRSNQPQHF.

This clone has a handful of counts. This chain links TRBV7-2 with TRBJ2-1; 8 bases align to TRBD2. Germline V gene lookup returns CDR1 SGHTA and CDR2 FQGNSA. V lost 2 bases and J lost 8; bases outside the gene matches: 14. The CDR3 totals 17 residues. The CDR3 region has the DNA TGTGCCAGCAGCTTACGAATAGGTGGTAGCGGGAAAGATGAGCAGTTCTTC. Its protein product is CASSLRIGGSGKDEQFF.

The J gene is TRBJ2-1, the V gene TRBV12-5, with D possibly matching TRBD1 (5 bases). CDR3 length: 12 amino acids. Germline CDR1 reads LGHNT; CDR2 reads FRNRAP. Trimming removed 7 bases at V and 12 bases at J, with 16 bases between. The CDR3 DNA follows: TGTGCTAGTGAAGCCTCAGGGAAGGGGCAGTTCTTC. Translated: CASEASGKGQFF. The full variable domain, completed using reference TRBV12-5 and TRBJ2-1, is DARVTQTPRHKVTEMGQEVTMRCQPILGHNTVFWYRQTMMQGLELLAYFRNRAPLDDSGMPKDRFSAEMPDATLATLKIQPSEPRDSAVYFCASEASGKGQFFGPGTRLTVL.

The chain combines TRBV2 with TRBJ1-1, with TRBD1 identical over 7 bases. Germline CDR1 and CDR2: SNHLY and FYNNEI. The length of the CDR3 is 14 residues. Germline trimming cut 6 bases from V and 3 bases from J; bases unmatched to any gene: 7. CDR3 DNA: TGTGCCAGCAGATTCGCAGGGGGAGACACTGAAGCTTTCTTT. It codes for CASRFAGGDTEAFF.

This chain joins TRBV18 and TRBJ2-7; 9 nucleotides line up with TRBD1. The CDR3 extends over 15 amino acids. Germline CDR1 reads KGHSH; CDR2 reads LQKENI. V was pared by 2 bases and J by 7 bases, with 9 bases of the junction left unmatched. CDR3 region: CASSPAGQGVSEQYF. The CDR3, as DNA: TGTGCCAGCTCACCAGCGGGACAGGGAGTGAGTGAGCAGTACTTC.

The CDR3 here is CASSTQGDQPQHF. The CDR3 DNA sequence: TGTGCCAGCAGCACACAGGGGGATCAGCCCCAGCATTTT. The chain is built from TRBV7-9 and TRBJ1-5; TRBD1 agrees at 8 bases. With 5 bases clipped from V and 5 bases from J, the junction kept 2 bases outside the gene matches. Germline V lookup: CDR1 SEHNR, CDR2 FQNEAQ (reference sequence). CDR3 size: 13 residues.

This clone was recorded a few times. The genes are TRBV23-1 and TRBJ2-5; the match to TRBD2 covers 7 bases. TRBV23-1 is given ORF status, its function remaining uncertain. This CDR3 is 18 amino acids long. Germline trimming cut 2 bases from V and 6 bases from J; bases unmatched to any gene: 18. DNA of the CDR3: TGCGCCAGCAGTCAAACGCGGGAGACGGACGAAGGAAAAAAGACCCAGTACTTC. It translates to CASSQTRETDEGKKTQYF.

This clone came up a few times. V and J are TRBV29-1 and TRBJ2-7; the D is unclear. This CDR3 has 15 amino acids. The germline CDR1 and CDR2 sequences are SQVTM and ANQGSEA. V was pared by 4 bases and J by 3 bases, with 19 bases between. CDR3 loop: CSVAGSLNSLYEQYF. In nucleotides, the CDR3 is TGCAGCGTTGCGGGTAGCCTTAACTCTCTCTACGAGCAGTACTTC.

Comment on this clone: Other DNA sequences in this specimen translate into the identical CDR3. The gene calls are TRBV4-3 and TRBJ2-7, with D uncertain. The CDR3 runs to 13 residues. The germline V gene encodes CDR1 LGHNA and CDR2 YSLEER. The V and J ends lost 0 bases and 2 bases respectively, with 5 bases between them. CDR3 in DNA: TGCGCCAGCAGCCAAGATAGAACCTACGAGCAGTACTTC. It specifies CASSQDRTYEQYF.

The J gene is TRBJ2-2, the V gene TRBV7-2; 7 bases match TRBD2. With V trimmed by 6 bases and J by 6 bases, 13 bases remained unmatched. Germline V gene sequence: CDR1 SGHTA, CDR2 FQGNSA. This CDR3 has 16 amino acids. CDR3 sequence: CASRGQEGTNSGELFF. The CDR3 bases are TGTGCCAGCAGAGGACAAGAGGGGACTAACTCCGGGGAGCTGTTTTTT. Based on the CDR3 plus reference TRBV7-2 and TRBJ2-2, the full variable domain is GAGVSQSPSNKVTEKGKDVELRCDPISGHTALYWYRQSLGQGLEFLIYFQGNSAPDKSGLPSDRFSAERTGGSVSTLTIQRTQQEDSAVYLCASRGQEGTNSGELFFGEGSRLTVL.

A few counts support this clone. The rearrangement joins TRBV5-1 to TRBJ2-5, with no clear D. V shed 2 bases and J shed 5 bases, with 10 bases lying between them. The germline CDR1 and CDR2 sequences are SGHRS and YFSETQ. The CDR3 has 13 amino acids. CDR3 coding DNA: TGCGCCAGCAGCTTCCAGGTTGAGGAGACCCAGTACTTC. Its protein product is CASSFQVEETQYF.

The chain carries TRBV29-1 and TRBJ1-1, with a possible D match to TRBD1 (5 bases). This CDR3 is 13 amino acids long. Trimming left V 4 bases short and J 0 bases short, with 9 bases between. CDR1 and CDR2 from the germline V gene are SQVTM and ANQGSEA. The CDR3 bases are TGCAGCGTTGGACAGATCATGAACACTGAAGCTTTCTTT. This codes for CSVGQIMNTEAFF.

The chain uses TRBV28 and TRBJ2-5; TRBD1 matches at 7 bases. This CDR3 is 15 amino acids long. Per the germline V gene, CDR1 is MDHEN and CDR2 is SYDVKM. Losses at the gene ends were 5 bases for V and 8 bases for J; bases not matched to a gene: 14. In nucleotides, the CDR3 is TGTGCCAGCAGTCCGACGGGACAGCGACCTCACACCCAGTACTTC. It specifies CASSPTGQRPHTQYF.

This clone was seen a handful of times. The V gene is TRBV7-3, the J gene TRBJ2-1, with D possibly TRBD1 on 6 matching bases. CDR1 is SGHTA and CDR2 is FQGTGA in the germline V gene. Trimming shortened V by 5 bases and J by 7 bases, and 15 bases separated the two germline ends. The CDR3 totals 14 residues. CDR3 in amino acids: CASSLGPRGNEQFF. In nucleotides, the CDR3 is TGTGCCAGCAGCCTAGGCCCTAGGGGGAATGAGCAGTTCTTC.

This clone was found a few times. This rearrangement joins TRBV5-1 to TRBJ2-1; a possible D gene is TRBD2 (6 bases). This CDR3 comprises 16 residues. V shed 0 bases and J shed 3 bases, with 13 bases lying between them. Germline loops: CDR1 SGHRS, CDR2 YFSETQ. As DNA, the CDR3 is TGCGCCAGCAGCTTGGCCGGTAATAGCGGCTACAATGAGCAGTTCTTC. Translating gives CASSLAGNSGYNEQFF.

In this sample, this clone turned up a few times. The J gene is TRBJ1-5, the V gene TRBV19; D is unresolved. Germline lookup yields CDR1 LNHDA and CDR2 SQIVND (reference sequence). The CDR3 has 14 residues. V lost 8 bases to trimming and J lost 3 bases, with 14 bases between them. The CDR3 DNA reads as TGTGCCAGTCTGGCGAAGGAGAACAATCAGCCCCAGCATTTT. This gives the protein CASLAKENNQPQHF.

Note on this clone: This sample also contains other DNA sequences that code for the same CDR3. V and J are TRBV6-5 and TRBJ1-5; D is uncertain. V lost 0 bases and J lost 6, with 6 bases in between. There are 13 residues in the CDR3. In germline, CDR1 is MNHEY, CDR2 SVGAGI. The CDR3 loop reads CASSYSRGQPQHF. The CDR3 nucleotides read TGTGCCAGCAGTTACTCGAGAGGTCAGCCCCAGCATTTT.

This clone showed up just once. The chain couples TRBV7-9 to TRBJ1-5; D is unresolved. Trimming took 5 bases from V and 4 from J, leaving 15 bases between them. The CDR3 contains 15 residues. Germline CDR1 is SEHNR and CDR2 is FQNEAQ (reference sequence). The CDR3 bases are TGTGCCAGCAGCCCCTCGTATGGGAGTAATCAGCCCCAGCATTTT. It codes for CASSPSYGSNQPQHF.

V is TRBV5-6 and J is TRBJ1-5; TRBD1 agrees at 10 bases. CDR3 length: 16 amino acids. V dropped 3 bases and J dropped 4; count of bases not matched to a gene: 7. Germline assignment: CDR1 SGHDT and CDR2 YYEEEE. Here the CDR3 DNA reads TGTGCCAGCAGCTACCGGGACAGGGGAGCAAATCAGCCCCAGCATTTT. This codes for CASSYRDRGANQPQHF. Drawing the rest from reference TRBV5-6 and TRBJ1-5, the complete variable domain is DAGVTQSPTHLIKTRGQQVTLRCSPKSGHDTVSWYQQALGQGPQFIFQYYEEEERQRGNFPDRFSGHQFPNYSSELNVNALLLGDSALYLCASSYRDRGANQPQHFGDGTRLSIL.